Sequencing of this T cell receptor (beta chain) was carried out in a study of blood T cell repertoires in COVID-19. Study at large: Both acute and convalescent COVID-19 samples were obtained from the United States, Italy and Spain.

Some clones are missing from TCRdb's copy, which holds only in-frame ones; the method was immunoSEQ multiplex PCR. The profile shows 80,000 to 100,000 clones, 80% to 90% of them singletons. Losses at the gene ends were 6 bases for V and 1 base for J; bases not matched to a gene: 4. There are 14 residues in the CDR3. CDR1 and CDR2 from the germline V gene are WSHSY and SAAADI. The source of this sequence is a man in his fifties or sixties with COVID-19, enrolled during active disease. Sequenced input: peripheral blood. V is TRBV10-2 and J is TRBJ1-1; TRBD1 matches 8 bases. CDR3 nucleotides: TGCGCCAGCAGAGGACAGGGACAGAACACTGAAGCTTTCTTT. Translation gives CASRGQGQNTEAFF.